The next 13 T cell receptor beta chains were all read from a single sample in a study of T cells expressing NK-cell markers. Reprocessing the 5' RACE reads, TCRdb reports a single entry for every CDR3 protein and omits DNA. The sample's table shows about 300,000 distinct CDR3 sequences. Sequencing was done on a sample of blood T cells: a sorted CD56 or NKG2C T cell subset, CD4+ or CD8+ T cells, or bulk PBMC T cells (not recorded which). The receptors here all came from a woman aged 18-69 years in good health.

The CDR3 sequence: CSVSGTASGNTIYF. V is TRBV29-1 and J is TRBJ1-3; TCRdb selects TRBD1, and the lack of DNA leaves this call unchecked. The CDR3 is made up of 14 amino acids. From germline, CDR1 is SQVTM and CDR2 ANQGSEA.

The chain is built from TRBV12-3 or TRBV12-4 and TRBJ2-1; TCRdb calls TRBD2, which cannot be checked without DNA. This CDR3 contains 17 residues. The CDR3 sequence: CASSTYRTSGSPDEQFF.

This chain uses TRBV20-1 with TRBJ1-1; TCRdb's D call of TRBD1 is untestable without DNA. CDR1 is DFQATT and CDR2 is SNEGSKA in the germline V gene (reference sequence). CDR3 size: 14 residues. This CDR3 is CSAIYTGGNTEAFF.

This CDR3 reads CASSLSRGGYNEQFF. This sequence joins TRBV7-3 and TRBJ2-1; the D call of TRBD1 rests on TCRdb alone, since no DNA is present to check it. Germline CDR1 reads SGHTA; CDR2 reads FQGTGA. The CDR3 totals 15 residues.

The rearrangement links TRBV12-5 to TRBJ2-1; TCRdb's assignment of TRBD1 cannot be checked, as there is no DNA. Germline CDR1 reads LGHNT; CDR2 reads FRNRAP. This CDR3 comprises 11 residues. CDR3 sequence: CASGFPGEQFF.

The V and J genes are TRBV12-3 or TRBV12-4 and TRBJ1-2; the D call of TRBD1 rests on TCRdb alone, since no DNA is present to check it. This CDR3 contains 15 residues. The CDR3 loop is CASSRRTGTNYGYTF.

The chain recombines TRBV10-1 with TRBJ2-2; the D call of TRBD2 rests on TCRdb alone, since no DNA is present to check it. The CDR3 sequence is 18 residues long. Germline loops: CDR1 WNHNN, CDR2 SYGVQD (reference sequence). CDR3: CASSERLAGAANTGELFF.

The chain uses TRBV30 and TRBJ2-3; lacking DNA, the TRBD1 call made by TCRdb goes unchecked. The CDR3 is 15 residues long. CDR1 is GTSNPN and CDR2 is SVGIG in the germline V gene (reference sequence). This CDR3 reads CAWSPLTGGSDTQYF.

J is TRBJ2-2 and V is TRBV20-1. The germline V gene encodes CDR1 DFQATT and CDR2 SNEGSKA (reference sequence). The CDR3 contains 12 residues. The CDR3 spells CSASGNTGELFF.

The chain recombines TRBV7-2 with TRBJ2-3; TCRdb gives TRBD2 as the D gene, but with no DNA this cannot be confirmed. This CDR3 contains 16 residues. Germline V lookup: CDR1 SGHTA, CDR2 FQGNSA. The CDR3 loop is CASSLRTSGRQDTQYF.

This chain joins TRBV10-1 and TRBJ2-3; TCRdb names TRBD1, which stays unverified in the absence of DNA. Germline CDR1 and CDR2: WNHNN and SYGVQD (reference sequence). The CDR3 has 13 amino acids. This CDR3 reads CASRSGTRDTQYF.

The CDR3 spells CASSPGGGLSGTGELFF. V is TRBV6-1 and J is TRBJ2-2; TCRdb outputs TRBD1, but without DNA this stays unchecked. Per germline, CDR1 MNHNS and CDR2 SASEGT. CDR3 length equals 17 residues.

The V gene is TRBV18, the J gene TRBJ1-4; the D gene TCRdb calls, TRBD1, cannot be checked with no DNA. Germline-derived CDR1 and CDR2 are KGHSH and LQKENI. This CDR3 region has 15 residues. CDR3 protein: CASDPTGTGHEKLFF. The full variable domain, in which reference TRBV18 and TRBJ1-4 provide the parts outside the CDR3, is NAGVMQNPRHLVRRRGQEARLRCSPMKGHSHVYWYRQLPEEGLKFMVYLQKENIIDESGMPKERFSAEFPKEGPSILRIQQVVRGDSAAYFCASDPTGTGHEKLFFGSGTQLSVL.